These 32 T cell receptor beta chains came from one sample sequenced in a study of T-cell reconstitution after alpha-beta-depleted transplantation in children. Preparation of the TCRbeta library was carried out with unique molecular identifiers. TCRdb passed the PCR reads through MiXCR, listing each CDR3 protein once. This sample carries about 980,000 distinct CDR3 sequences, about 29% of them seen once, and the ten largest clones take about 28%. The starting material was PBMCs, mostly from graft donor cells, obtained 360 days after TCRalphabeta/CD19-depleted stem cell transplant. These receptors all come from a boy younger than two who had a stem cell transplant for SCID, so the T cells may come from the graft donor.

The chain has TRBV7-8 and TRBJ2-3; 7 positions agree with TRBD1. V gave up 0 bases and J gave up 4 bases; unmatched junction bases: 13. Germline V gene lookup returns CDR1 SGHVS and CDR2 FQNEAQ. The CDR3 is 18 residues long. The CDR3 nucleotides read TGTGCCAGCAGCTTAGCGATGGCAGGGGGTCGGATCGCAGATACGCAGTATTTT. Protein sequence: CASSLAMAGGRIADTQYF.

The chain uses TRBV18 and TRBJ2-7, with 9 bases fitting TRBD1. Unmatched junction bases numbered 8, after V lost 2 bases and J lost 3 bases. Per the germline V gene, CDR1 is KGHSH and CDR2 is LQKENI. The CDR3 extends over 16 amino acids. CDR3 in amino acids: CASSPMGTGTGYEQYF. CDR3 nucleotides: TGTGCCAGCTCACCAATGGGGACAGGGACGGGCTACGAGCAGTACTTC. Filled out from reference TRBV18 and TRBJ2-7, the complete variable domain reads NAGVMQNPRHLVRRRGQEARLRCSPMKGHSHVYWYRQLPEEGLKFMVYLQKENIIDESGMPKERFSAEFPKEGPSILRIQQVVRGDSAAYFCASSPMGTGTGYEQYFGPGTRLTVT.

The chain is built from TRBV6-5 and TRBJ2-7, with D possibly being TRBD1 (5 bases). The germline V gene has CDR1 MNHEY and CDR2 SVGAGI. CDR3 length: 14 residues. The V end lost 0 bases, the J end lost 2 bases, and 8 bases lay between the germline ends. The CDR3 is CASSYSTAAYEQYF. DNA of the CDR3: TGTGCCAGCAGTTACTCGACAGCCGCCTACGAGCAGTACTTC.

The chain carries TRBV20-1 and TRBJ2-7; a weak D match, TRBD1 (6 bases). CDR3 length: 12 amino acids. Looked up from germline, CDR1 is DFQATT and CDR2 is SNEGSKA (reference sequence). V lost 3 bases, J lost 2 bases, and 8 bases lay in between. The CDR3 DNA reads TGCAGTGCTAGGCGACAGGCCTACGAGCAGTACTTC. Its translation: CSARRQAYEQYF.

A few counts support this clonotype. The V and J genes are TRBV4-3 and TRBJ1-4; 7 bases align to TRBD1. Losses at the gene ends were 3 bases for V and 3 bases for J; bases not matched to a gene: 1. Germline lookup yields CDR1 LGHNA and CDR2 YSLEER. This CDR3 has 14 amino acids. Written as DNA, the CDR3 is TGCGCCAGCAGCCAGGGACAGCCTAATGAAAAACTGTTTTTT. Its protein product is CASSQGQPNEKLFF.

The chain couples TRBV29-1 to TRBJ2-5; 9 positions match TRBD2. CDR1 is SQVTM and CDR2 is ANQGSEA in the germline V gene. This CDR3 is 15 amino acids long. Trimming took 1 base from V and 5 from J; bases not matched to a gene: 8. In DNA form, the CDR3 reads TGCAGCGTTGAAGCGCAGCGGGGGGCGGGTGAGACCCAGTACTTC. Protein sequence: CSVEAQRGAGETQYF.

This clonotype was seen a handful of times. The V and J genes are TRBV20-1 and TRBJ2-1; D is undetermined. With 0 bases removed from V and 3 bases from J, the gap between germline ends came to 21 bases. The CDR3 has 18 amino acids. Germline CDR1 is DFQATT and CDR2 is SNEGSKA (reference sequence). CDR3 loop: CSARDPNSPVSGYNEQFF. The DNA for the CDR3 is TGCAGTGCTAGAGATCCCAACTCCCCGGTGTCGGGCTACAATGAGCAGTTCTTC.

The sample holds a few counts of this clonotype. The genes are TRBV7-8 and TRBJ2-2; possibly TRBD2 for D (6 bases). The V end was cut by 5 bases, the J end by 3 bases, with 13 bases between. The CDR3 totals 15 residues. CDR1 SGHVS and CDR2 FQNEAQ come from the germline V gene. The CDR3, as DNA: TGTGCCAGCAGCGTCCGGGACTTCTACACCGGGGAGCTGTTTTTT. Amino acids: CASSVRDFYTGELFF.

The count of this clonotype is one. CDR3 sequence: CASSLGGGSSQPQHF. In DNA form, the CDR3 reads TGTGCCAGCAGCTTAGGGGGGGGCTCGAGTCAGCCCCAGCATTTT. The chain uses TRBV7-2 and TRBJ1-5; the D gene is possibly TRBD1 (6 bases). This CDR3 is built from 15 residues. V was shortened by 1 base and J by 6 bases, with 13 bases between the two germline ends. Germline V gene lookup returns CDR1 SGHTA and CDR2 FQGNSA. The variable domain in full, completed from reference TRBV7-2 and TRBJ1-5, reads GAGVSQSPSNKVTEKGKDVELRCDPISGHTALYWYRQSLGQGLEFLIYFQGNSAPDKSGLPSDRFSAERTGGSVSTLTIQRTQQEDSAVYLCASSLGGGSSQPQHFGDGTRLSIL.

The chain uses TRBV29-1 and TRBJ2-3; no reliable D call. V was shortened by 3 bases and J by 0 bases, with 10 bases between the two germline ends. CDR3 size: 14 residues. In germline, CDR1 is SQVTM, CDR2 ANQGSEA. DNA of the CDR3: TGCAGCGTTGAGGTCTCCGGGAGCACAGATACGCAGTATTTT. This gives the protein CSVEVSGSTDTQYF.

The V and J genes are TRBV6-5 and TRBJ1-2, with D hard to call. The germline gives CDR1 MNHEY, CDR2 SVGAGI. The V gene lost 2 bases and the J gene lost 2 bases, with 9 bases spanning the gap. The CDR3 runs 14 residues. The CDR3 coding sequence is TGTGCCAGCAGTTACGCGCCCCTAAACTATGGCTACACCTTC. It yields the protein CASSYAPLNYGYTF.

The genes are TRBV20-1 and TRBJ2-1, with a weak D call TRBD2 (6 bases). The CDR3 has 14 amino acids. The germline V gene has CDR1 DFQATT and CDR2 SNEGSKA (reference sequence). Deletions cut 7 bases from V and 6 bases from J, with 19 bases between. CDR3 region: CSVLARGTGNEQFF. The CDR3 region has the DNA TGCAGTGTTCTAGCACGGGGGACCGGCAATGAGCAGTTCTTC.

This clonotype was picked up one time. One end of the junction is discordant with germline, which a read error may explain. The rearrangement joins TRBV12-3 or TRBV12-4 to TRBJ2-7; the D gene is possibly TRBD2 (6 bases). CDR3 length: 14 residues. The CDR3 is CASNLVGGRDEQYF. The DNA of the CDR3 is TGTGCCAGCAATTTAGTGGGGGGTAGAGACGAGCAGTACTTC.

CDR3 region: CASSQDYYPGSTDTQYF. CDR3 nucleotides: TGCGCCAGCAGCCAAGATTACTACCCTGGAAGCACAGATACGCAGTATTTT. The chain uses TRBV4-3 and TRBJ2-3; no clear D gene. Germline V gene sequence: CDR1 LGHNA, CDR2 YSLEER. Trimming cost V 0 bases and J 0 bases, with 13 bases left between them. There are 17 residues in the CDR3.

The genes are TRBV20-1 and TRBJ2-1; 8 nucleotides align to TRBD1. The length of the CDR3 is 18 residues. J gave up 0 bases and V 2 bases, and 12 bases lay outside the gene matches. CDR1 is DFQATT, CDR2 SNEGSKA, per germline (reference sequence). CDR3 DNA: TGCAGTGCTAGAAACAGGGGGAAGACAGGGAGCTCCTACAATGAGCAGTTCTTC. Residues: CSARNRGKTGSSYNEQFF.

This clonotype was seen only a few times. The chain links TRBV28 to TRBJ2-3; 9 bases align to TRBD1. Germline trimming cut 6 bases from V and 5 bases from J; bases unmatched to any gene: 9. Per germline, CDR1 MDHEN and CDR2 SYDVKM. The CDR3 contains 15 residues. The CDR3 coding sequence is TGTGCCAGCAGAGCCCAGTTGGGACAGGGAGATACGCAGTATTTT. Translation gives CASRAQLGQGDTQYF.

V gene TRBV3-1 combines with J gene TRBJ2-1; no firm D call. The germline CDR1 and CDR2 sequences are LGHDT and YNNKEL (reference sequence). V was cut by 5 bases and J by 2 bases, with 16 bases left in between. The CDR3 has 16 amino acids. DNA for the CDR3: TGTGCCAGCAGCTCCTCTAGGGCGTCCGCCTACAATGAGCAGTTCTTC. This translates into CASSSSRASAYNEQFF.

The CDR3 loop reads CSAHRDSQETQYF. The CDR3 DNA is TGCAGTGCCCACCGGGACAGTCAAGAGACCCAGTACTTC. The gene calls are TRBV20-1 and TRBJ2-5; 7 positions agree with TRBD1. The J segment lost 2 bases and the V segment lost 6 bases, leaving 6 bases of the junction unmatched. The CDR3 is 13 amino acids. Germline CDR1 reads DFQATT; CDR2 reads SNEGSKA (reference sequence).

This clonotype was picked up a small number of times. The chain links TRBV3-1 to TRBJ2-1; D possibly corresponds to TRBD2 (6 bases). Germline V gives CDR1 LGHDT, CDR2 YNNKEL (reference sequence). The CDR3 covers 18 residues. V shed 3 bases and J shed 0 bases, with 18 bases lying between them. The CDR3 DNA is TGTGCCAGCAGCCACTCCGGAGGGCAGGGACGCTCCTACAATGAGCAGTTCTTC. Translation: CASSHSGGQGRSYNEQFF.

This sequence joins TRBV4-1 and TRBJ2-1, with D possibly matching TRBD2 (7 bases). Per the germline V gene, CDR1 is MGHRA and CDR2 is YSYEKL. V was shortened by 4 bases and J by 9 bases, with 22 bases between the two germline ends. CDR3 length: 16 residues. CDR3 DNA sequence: TGCGCCAGCAGCCTTCCTGGGGGGGGGCTAGGTATTGAGCAGTTCTTC. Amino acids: CASSLPGGGLGIEQFF.

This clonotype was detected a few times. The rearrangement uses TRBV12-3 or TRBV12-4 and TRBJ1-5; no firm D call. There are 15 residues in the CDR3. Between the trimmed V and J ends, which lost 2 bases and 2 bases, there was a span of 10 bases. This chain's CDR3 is CASSLTLWGNQPQHF. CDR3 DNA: TGTGCCAGCAGTTTAACCCTCTGGGGCAATCAGCCCCAGCATTTT.

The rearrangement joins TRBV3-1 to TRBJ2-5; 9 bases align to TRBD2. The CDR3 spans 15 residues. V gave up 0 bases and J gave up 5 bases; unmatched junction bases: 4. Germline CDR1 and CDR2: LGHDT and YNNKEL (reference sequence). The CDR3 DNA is TGTGCCAGCAGCCAAGAGGCGGGGGGGCGGGAGACCCAGTACTTC. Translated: CASSQEAGGRETQYF.

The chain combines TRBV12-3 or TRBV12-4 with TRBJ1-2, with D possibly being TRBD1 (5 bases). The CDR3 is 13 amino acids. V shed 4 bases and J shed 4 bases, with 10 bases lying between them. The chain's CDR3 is CASSWAGSYGYTF. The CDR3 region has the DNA TGTGCCAGCAGTTGGGCAGGGTCCTATGGCTACACCTTC.

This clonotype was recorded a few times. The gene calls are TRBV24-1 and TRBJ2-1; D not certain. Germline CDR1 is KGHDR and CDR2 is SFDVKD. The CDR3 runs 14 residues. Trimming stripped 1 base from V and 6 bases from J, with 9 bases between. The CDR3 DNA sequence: TGTGCCACCAGTGATTTACACAGAGGCAATGAGCAGTTCTTC. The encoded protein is CATSDLHRGNEQFF.

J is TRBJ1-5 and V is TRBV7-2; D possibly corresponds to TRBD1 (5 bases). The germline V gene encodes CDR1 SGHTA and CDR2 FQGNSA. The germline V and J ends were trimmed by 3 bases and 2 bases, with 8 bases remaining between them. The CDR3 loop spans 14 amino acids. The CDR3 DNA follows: TGTGCCAGCAGCTTCAGGGATGGCAATCAGCCCCAGCATTTT. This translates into CASSFRDGNQPQHF.

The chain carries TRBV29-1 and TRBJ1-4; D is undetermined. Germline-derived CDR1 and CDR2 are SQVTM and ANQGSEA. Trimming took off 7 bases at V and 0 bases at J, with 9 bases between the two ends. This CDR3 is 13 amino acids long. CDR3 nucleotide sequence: TGCAGCGCCCGAGCATCAACTAATGAAAAACTGTTTTTT. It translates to CSARASTNEKLFF. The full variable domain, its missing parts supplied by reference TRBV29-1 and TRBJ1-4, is SAVISQKPSRDICQRGTSLTIQCQVDSQVTMMFWYRQQPGQSLTLIATANQGSEATYESGFVIDKFPISRPNLTFSTLTVSNMSPEDSSIYLCSARASTNEKLFFGSGTQLSVL.

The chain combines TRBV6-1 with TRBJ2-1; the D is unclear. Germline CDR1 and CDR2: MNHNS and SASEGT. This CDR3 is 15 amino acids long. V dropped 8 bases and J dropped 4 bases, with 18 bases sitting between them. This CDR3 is CASLTGQAQYNEQFF. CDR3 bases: TGTGCCAGCCTTACCGGGCAGGCGCAGTACAATGAGCAGTTCTTC.

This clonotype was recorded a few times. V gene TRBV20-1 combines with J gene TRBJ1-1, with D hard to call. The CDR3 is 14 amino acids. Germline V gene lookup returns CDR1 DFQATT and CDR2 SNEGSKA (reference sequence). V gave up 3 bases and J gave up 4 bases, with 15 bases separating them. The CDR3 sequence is CSASIQPRGTEAFF. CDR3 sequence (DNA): TGCAGTGCTAGCATTCAGCCCCGCGGCACTGAAGCTTTCTTT.

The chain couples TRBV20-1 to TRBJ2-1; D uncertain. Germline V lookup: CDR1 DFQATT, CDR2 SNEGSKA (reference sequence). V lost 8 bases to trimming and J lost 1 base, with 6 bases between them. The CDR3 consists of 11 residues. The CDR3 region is CSLGSYNEQFF. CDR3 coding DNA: TGCAGTCTCGGGTCCTACAATGAGCAGTTCTTC.

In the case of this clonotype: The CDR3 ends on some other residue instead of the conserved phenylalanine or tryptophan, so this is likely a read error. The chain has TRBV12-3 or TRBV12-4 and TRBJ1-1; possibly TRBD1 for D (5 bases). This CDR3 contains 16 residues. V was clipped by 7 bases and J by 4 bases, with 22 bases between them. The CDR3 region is CASTLYPQVGGTEAFC. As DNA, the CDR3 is TGTGCCAGCACCCTCTATCCTCAGGTTGGGGGCACTGAAGCTTTCTGT.

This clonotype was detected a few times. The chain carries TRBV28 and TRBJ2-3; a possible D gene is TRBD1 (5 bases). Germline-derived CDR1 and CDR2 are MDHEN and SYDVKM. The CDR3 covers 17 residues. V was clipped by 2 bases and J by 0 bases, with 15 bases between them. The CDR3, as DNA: TGTGCCAGCAGTTTAGGACACCTAGATTCTAGCACAGATACGCAGTATTTT. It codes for CASSLGHLDSSTDTQYF.

The CDR3 protein is CASTPGGVTVYNEQFF. Written as DNA, the CDR3 is TGTGCCAGCACCCCAGGGGGGGTAACGGTATACAATGAGCAGTTCTTC. The rearrangement joins TRBV28 to TRBJ2-1; D may be TRBD1 or TRBD2 (7 bases each). The ends were cut back, 7 bases at V and 4 bases at J, with 20 bases in the middle. Germline V CDR1 and CDR2: MDHEN, SYDVKM. This CDR3 has 16 residues.